This section outlines one TCR beta chain sequence together with its context. Its antigen remains unknown. A single base separates this from a much larger clone, so it may be a read error. This specimen belongs to a study of tumor and adjacent non-tumor tissue in lung cancer. Across the study: Samples averaged around 4 million productive TCRbeta reads each. Study results and limitations: Top 100 clones took a larger repertoire share in normal lung. Significantly higher TCR diversity was found in tumor than normal lung. Patients with more diverse tumor TCRs had worse survival.

The library came from three nested PCR rounds adapted from ARM-PCR protocols. One entry per CDR3 protein, called by TCRdb with MiXCR from the multiplex PCR reads. Of around 120,000 distinct CDR3 sequences listed, about 66% are singletons. No cell sorting was done before RNA was extracted from the tissue. After removal of 6 bases from V and 5 bases from J, the junction contained 7 bases not matched to a gene. This CDR3 spans 13 amino acids. Germline V gene sequence: CDR1 DFQATT, CDR2 SNEGSKA (reference sequence). The specimen sequenced was lung tumor tissue. The sequence came from a young man with non-small cell lung cancer. J is TRBJ2-5 and V is TRBV20-1; 9 bases map to TRBD2. CDR3 nucleotides: TGCAGTGCCACGGGACTAGCTGAGGAGACCCAGTACTTC. Its translation: CSATGLAEETQYF.